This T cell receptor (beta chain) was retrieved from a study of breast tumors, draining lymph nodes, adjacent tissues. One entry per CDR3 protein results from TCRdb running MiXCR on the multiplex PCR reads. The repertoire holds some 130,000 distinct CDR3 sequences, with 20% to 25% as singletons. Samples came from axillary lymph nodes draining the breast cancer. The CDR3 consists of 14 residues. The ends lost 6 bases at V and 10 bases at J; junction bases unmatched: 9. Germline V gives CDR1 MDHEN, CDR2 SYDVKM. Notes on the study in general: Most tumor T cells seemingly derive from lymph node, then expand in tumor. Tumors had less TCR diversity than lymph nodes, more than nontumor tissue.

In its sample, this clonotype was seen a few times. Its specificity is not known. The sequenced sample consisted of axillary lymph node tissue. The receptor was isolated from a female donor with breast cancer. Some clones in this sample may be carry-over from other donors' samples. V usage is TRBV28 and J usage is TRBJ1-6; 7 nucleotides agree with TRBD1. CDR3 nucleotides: TGTGCCAGCAGGCCCGGGACAGTCTCCTCACCCCTCCACTTT. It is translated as CASRPGTVSSPLHF.